These 23 T cell receptor beta chains were sequenced from one sample in a study of blood T cell repertoires in COVID-19. TCRdb keeps only in-frame clones here, not all; method: immunoSEQ multiplex PCR. Of 65,000 to 85,000 clones in the sample, about 90% were seen once. The sequencing input was peripheral blood. Receptors were obtained from a human donor in a cohort sampled during active COVID-19.

This chain joins TRBV11-2 and TRBJ2-7, with TRBD1 matching over 8 bases. This CDR3 has 14 residues. Germline V gene data show CDR1 as SGHAT and CDR2 as FQNNGV. J was trimmed by 0 bases and V by 5 bases; bases with no gene match: 3. The CDR3 nucleotides are TGTGCCAGCAGCCGGGACAGGATCTCCTACGAGCAGTACTTC. It is translated as CASSRDRISYEQYF. The entire variable domain, with the rest obtained from reference TRBV11-2 and TRBJ2-7, is as follows: EAGVAQSPRYKIIEKRQSVAFWCNPISGHATLYWYQQILGQGPKLLIQFQNNGVVDDSQLPKDRFSAERLKGVDSTLKIQPAKLEDSAVYLCASSRDRISYEQYFGPGTRLTVT.

In the case of this clone: The sample contains more than one DNA sequence encoding this CDR3. The chain has TRBV2 and TRBJ1-6, with D possibly matching TRBD1 (6 bases). The CDR3 covers 15 residues. Germline CDR1 SNHLY, CDR2 FYNNEI. V lost 3 bases and J lost 5, with 11 bases in between. This CDR3 reads CASSEGAGHNSPLHF. The CDR3 nucleotides read TGTGCCAGCAGTGAGGGGGCAGGGCATAATTCACCCCTCCACTTT. Full variable domain (outside the CDR3, taken from reference TRBV2 and TRBJ1-6): EPEVTQTPSHQVTQMGQEVILRCVPISNHLYFYWYRQILGQKVEFLVSFYNNEISEKSEIFDDQFSVERPDGSNFTLKIRSTKLEDSAMYFCASSEGAGHNSPLHFGNGTRLTVT.

This chain uses TRBV7-2 with TRBJ2-3; the D gene is possibly TRBD1 (5 bases). The CDR3 spans 14 residues. CDR1 SGHTA and CDR2 FQGNSA come from the germline V gene. V was cut by 4 bases and J by 8 bases, with 16 bases left in between. The CDR3 sequence: CASSSLMTVPTQYF. CDR3 in DNA: TGTGCCAGCAGCTCCCTGATGACAGTACCTACGCAGTATTTT.

The chain couples TRBV14 to TRBJ2-5, with D perhaps matching TRBD1 (6 bases). The length of the CDR3 is 23 residues. V was clipped by 2 bases and J by 2 bases, with 36 bases between them. Germline-derived CDR1 and CDR2 are SGHDN and FVKESK. The CDR3 sequence is CASSQTVRVLSSHMNRDQETQYF. The DNA of the CDR3 is TGTGCCAGCAGCCAAACGGTTCGCGTATTATCATCCCACATGAACAGGGATCAAGAGACCCAGTACTTC.

This chain links TRBV6-6 with TRBJ2-5; D remains ambiguous. The CDR3 is made up of 12 amino acids. Trimming removed 8 bases at V and 4 bases at J, with 11 bases between. Germline V lookup: CDR1 MNHNY, CDR2 SVGAGI (reference sequence). CDR3 loop: CASGDERETQYF. In nucleotides, the CDR3 is TGTGCCAGCGGAGACGAAAGAGAGACCCAGTACTTC.

The chain carries TRBV25-1 and TRBJ1-4, with D possibly being TRBD1 (5 bases). In germline, CDR1 is MGHDK, CDR2 SYGVNS. CDR3 size: 15 residues. The V gene lost 2 bases and the J gene lost 5 bases, with 12 bases spanning the gap. The CDR3: CASSEGASHNEKLFF. The CDR3 bases are TGTGCCAGCAGTGAAGGGGCCAGTCACAATGAAAAACTGTTTTTT. The variable domain in full, completed from reference TRBV25-1 and TRBJ1-4, reads EADIYQTPRYLVIGTGKKITLECSQTMGHDKMYWYQQDPGMELHLIHYSYGVNSTEKGDLSSESTVSRIRTEHFPLTLESARPSHTSQYLCASSEGASHNEKLFFGSGTQLSVL.

The chain couples TRBV6-6 to TRBJ2-5; TRBD2 matches 11 bases. CDR1 is MNHNY, CDR2 SVGAGI, per germline (reference sequence). Germline trimming cut 6 bases from V and 2 bases from J; bases unmatched to any gene: 2. The length of the CDR3 is 14 residues. The chain's CDR3 is CASRGLAEQETQYF. Written as DNA, the CDR3 is TGTGCCAGCAGGGGACTAGCGGAACAAGAGACCCAGTACTTC.

The chain recombines TRBV10-2 with TRBJ2-3; 9 nucleotides align to TRBD2. The germline V gene encodes CDR1 WSHSY and CDR2 SAAADI. The CDR3 contains 16 residues. The junction had 7 bases not matched to a gene; V was cut back by 2 bases and J by 4 bases. CDR3 residues: CASSEVASGVADTQYF. CDR3 nucleotides: TGCGCCAGCAGTGAGGTGGCTAGCGGGGTGGCAGATACGCAGTATTTT.

J is TRBJ2-3 and V is TRBV25-1, with 8 bases matching TRBD1. Germline V gene lookup returns CDR1 MGHDK and CDR2 SYGVNS. The CDR3 extends over 16 amino acids. V was pared by 4 bases and J by 0 bases, with 6 bases of the junction left unmatched. The DNA for the CDR3 is TGTGCCAGCAGTGCCTCCGGGGACAGGAGCACAGATACGCAGTATTTT. Residues: CASSASGDRSTDTQYF. Supplemented by reference TRBV25-1 and TRBJ2-3, the full variable domain reads EADIYQTPRYLVIGTGKKITLECSQTMGHDKMYWYQQDPGMELHLIHYSYGVNSTEKGDLSSESTVSRIRTEHFPLTLESARPSHTSQYLCASSASGDRSTDTQYFGPGTRLTVL.

The chain carries TRBV3-1 (or the pseudogene TRBV3-2) and TRBJ1-2; D call uncertain. The CDR3 contains 15 residues. Per the germline V gene, CDR1 is LGHDT and CDR2 is YNNKEL (reference sequence). The V gene lost 2 bases and the J gene lost 0 bases, with 10 bases spanning the gap. CDR3 DNA sequence: TGTGCCAGCAGCCAACAACACCTCCCTAACTATGGCTACACCTTC. Translation gives CASSQQHLPNYGYTF.

This chain joins TRBV9 and TRBJ2-2; TRBD1 might be the D (6 bases). This CDR3 region has 15 residues. CDR1 and CDR2 from the germline V gene are SGDLS and YYNGEE. Trimming took off 0 bases at V and 4 bases at J, with 10 bases between the two ends. For the CDR3, the DNA is TGTGCCAGCAGCGTAGTTTGGGACATCACCGGGGAGCTGTTTTTT. It is translated as CASSVVWDITGELFF.

This clone was counted once. This sequence joins TRBV7-9 and TRBJ1-4, with 8 bases aligning to TRBD1. The V segment lost 4 bases and the J segment 4 bases; nucleotides outside the gene matches: 5. This CDR3 region has 15 residues. The germline gives CDR1 SEHNR, CDR2 FQNEAQ (reference sequence). CDR3 loop: CASSSGQGLNEKLFF. CDR3 nucleotides: TGTGCCAGCAGCTCAGGACAGGGACTTAATGAAAAACTGTTTTTT.

The rearrangement joins TRBV14 to TRBJ2-7; 9 bases fit TRBD1. This CDR3 is 16 amino acids long. Unmatched junction bases numbered 6, after V lost 1 base and J lost 2 bases. CDR1 SGHDN and CDR2 FVKESK come from the germline V gene. The CDR3 DNA reads TGTGCCAGCAGCCAAGGGACCGGGACAGGGCCCTACGAGCAGTACTTC. Its translation is CASSQGTGTGPYEQYF.

The chain has TRBV7-9 and TRBJ1-1, with D maybe TRBD1 (6 bases). The CDR3 is made up of 14 amino acids. Trimming stripped 1 base from V and 1 base from J, with 7 bases between. From germline, CDR1 is SEHNR and CDR2 FQNEAQ (reference sequence). CDR3 nucleotides: TGTGCCAGCAGCTTAGGGACAGAGAACACTGAAGCTTTCTTT. It codes for CASSLGTENTEAFF.

The table lists this clone with a few counts. This chain connects TRBV19 to TRBJ2-7; D is unresolved. Per germline, CDR1 LNHDA and CDR2 SQIVND (reference sequence). V lost 1 base and J 7 bases, leaving 14 bases between the germline ends. This CDR3 spans 14 amino acids. CDR3: CASSIALIAGEQYF. The CDR3 bases are TGTGCCAGTAGTATAGCGCTCATCGCCGGGGAGCAGTACTTC.

The chain is built from TRBV5-1 and TRBJ2-7; D uncertain. In germline, CDR1 is SGHRS, CDR2 YFSETQ. Trimming took off 0 bases at V and 0 bases at J, with 10 bases between the two ends. The CDR3 is 15 amino acids. The CDR3 nucleotides read TGCGCCAGCAGCTTGGTCGCAGGAAGCTCCTACGAGCAGTACTTC. It yields the protein CASSLVAGSSYEQYF.

This clone was recorded a few times. The chain links TRBV29-1 to TRBJ2-1; a weak D match, TRBD1 (5 bases). Germline lookup yields CDR1 SQVTM and CDR2 ANQGSEA. Trimming removed 6 bases at V and 11 bases at J, with 20 bases between. The CDR3 is 13 residues long. The DNA of the CDR3 is TGCAGCGTCGCCCAGGGTAGTTGGCGACAGCAGTTCTTC. Encoded protein: CSVAQGSWRQQFF.

The chain joins TRBV4-1 to TRBJ1-5; D may be TRBD1 (6 bases). The CDR3 runs to 18 residues. The germline V gene encodes CDR1 MGHRA and CDR2 YSYEKL. V gave up 1 base and J gave up 0 bases, with 16 bases separating them. The chain's CDR3 is CASSQGLSRGGSNQPQHF. CDR3 in DNA: TGCGCCAGCAGCCAAGGGCTATCCCGAGGGGGTAGCAATCAGCCCCAGCATTTT.

The genes are TRBV5-1 and TRBJ2-3; TRBD2 aligns across 7 bases. The CDR3 loop spans 14 amino acids. Germline-derived CDR1 and CDR2 are SGHRS and YFSETQ. V trimming: 5 bases; J trimming: 2 bases; junction bases outside the gene matches: 5. The CDR3 spells CASRREGNTDTQYF. Written as DNA, the CDR3 is TGCGCCAGCAGGAGGGAGGGAAACACAGATACGCAGTATTTT.

This sequence joins TRBV19 and TRBJ2-1, with D perhaps TRBD1 (5 bases). Trimming cost V 4 bases and J 10 bases, with 11 bases left between them. This CDR3 contains 12 residues. From germline, CDR1 is LNHDA and CDR2 SQIVND (reference sequence). CDR3 amino acids: CASSRKGNEQFF. The CDR3 nucleotides read TGTGCCAGTAGTAGGAAGGGGAACGAGCAGTTCTTC.

This sequence joins TRBV9 and TRBJ2-3, with 11 bases aligning to TRBD2. J gave up 5 bases and V 3 bases, and 2 bases lay outside the gene matches. The CDR3 is 14 residues long. Germline values: CDR1 SGDLS, CDR2 YYNGEE. CDR3 region: CASSGGTSGDTQYF. The CDR3 coding sequence is TGTGCCAGCAGCGGAGGGACTAGCGGAGATACGCAGTATTTT. The whole variable domain, filled in from reference TRBV9 and TRBJ2-3, reads DSGVTQTPKHLITATGQRVTLRCSPRSGDLSVYWYQQSLDQGLQFLIQYYNGEERAKGNILERFSAQQFPDLHSELNLSSLELGDSALYFCASSGGTSGDTQYFGPGTRLTVL.

The chain uses TRBV29-1 and TRBJ2-7; weak D call: TRBD1 (6 bases). Looked up from germline, CDR1 is SQVTM and CDR2 is ANQGSEA. The CDR3 contains 14 residues. V shed 5 bases and J shed 3 bases, with 17 bases lying between them. CDR3 DNA sequence: TGCAGCGTTTCGTGGGGGCTACAGAGCTACGAGCAGTACTTC. Translating it yields CSVSWGLQSYEQYF.

The chain is built from TRBV28 and TRBJ1-2; D gene unclear. Germline V gene lookup returns CDR1 MDHEN and CDR2 SYDVKM. CDR3 length equals 13 residues. Deletions cut 6 bases from V and 7 bases from J, with 15 bases between. CDR3 DNA: TGTGCCAGCAGCCCCCCCGAGGGCTCTGGCTACACCTTC. Translated, it gives CASSPPEGSGYTF.